This T cell receptor (beta chain) originates from a study of T-cell reconstitution after alpha-beta-depleted transplantation in children. Points from the study as a whole: T-cell counts and diversity at one year following transplant were attributed mainly to newly produced T cells. Some patients showed high day-60 TCRbeta diversity, which derived from surviving recipient T cells and thymic progenitors. Several hundred expanded graft clones reportedly supplied alpha-beta T cells about two months after transplant.

Between the trimmed V and J ends, which lost 1 base and 5 bases, there was a span of 6 bases. Germline CDR1 and CDR2: SEHNR and FQNEAQ (reference sequence). The CDR3 has 13 amino acids. During its preparation, the TCRbeta library received unique molecular identifiers. TCRdb independently ran MiXCR on the PCR reads; one entry per CDR3 protein. The sample lists about 470,000 distinct CDR3 sequences, around two fifths occurring once. Concerning this clonotype: Its specificity is not known.

The sequencing here drew on PBMCs, taken before TCRalphabeta/CD19-depleted stem cell transplant. The V call is TRBV7-9, the J call TRBJ1-5; D remains unclear. This TCR came from a girl aged 2 to 9 with aplastic anemia, due to receive a stem cell transplant. The CDR3 loop is CASSLVSDQPQHF. CDR3 nucleotides: TGTGCCAGCAGCTTAGTATCTGATCAGCCCCAGCATTTT. Drawing the rest from reference TRBV7-9 and TRBJ1-5, the complete variable domain is DTGVSQNPRHKITKRGQNVTFRCDPISEHNRLYWYRQTLGQGPEFLTYFQNEAQLEKSRLLSDRFSAERPKGSFSTLEIQRTEQGDSAMYLCASSLVSDQPQHFGDGTRLSIL.